This is a list of T cell receptor beta chains from one sample in a study of T-cell reconstitution after alpha-beta-depleted transplantation in children. TCRdb recomputed calls from the PCR reads with MiXCR, one row per CDR3 protein. This sample has about 600,000 distinct CDR3 sequences; approximately 13% occur once, and the top ten carry 2% to 2.5%. Sequencing used PBMCs, mostly from graft donor cells, obtained 360 days after TCRalphabeta/CD19-depleted stem cell transplant. The receptor set was obtained from a male patient younger than 18 who had a stem cell transplant for acute myeloid leukemia, so the T cells may come from the graft donor. CDR3s leave out the opening cysteine and the closing phenylalanine or tryptophan. Rows give clone size only sometimes, using once, few, many, or a class for an expanded clone.

abundance	v_gene	j_gene	CDR3aa
NA	TRBV12-3/TRBV12-4	TRBJ2-3	ASSFPFSDTQY
NA	TRBV4-3	TRBJ2-5	ASSLRTSAHQETQY
NA	TRBV28	TRBJ2-5	ASSIIPWTSGRGETQY
NA	TRBV20-1	TRBJ2-1	SAGKFPNNEQF
NA	TRBV6-5	TRBJ2-5	ASSYPKLAGDQETQY
few	TRBV11-1	TRBJ2-1	ASSLAGSGMYNEQF
NA	TRBV5-1	TRBJ2-5	ASSHLAGDETQY
NA	TRBV4-3	TRBJ2-1	ASSQVQRDHNEQF
NA	TRBV4-3	TRBJ1-4	ASSQDEGGLGEKLF
NA	TRBV29-1	TRBJ2-7	SVGWQSYEQY
many	TRBV10-3	TRBJ2-1	AITRQGLDEQF
few	TRBV7-2	TRBJ2-5	ASSLKAGRVETQY
few	TRBV20-1	TRBJ2-7	SAGIRASGITYEQY
many	TRBV29-1	TRBJ2-5	SVEIQETQY
NA	TRBV12-3/TRBV12-4	TRBJ2-7	ASSLGPADNSYEQY
few	TRBV27	TRBJ2-7	ASSLSQRIPYEQY
many	TRBV7-2	TRBJ2-5	ASSGTGVSALQETQY
few	TRBV4-3	TRBJ2-7	ASSQARTSRRYEQY
many	TRBV6-2/TRBV6-3	TRBJ2-5	ASSYSRTWSRQETQY
many	TRBV21-1	TRBJ2-7	ASTDPSYEQY
many	TRBV5-5	TRBJ2-5	ASLKAGVETQY
many	TRBV27	TRBJ2-1	ASSLVGGRNEQF
few	TRBV29-1	TRBJ2-7	SVAAGLAGSSYEQY
NA	TRBV24-1	TRBJ2-2	ATSDLSGLGGRTGELF
many	TRBV3-1	TRBJ2-1	ASSQVGENNEQF
many	TRBV13	TRBJ2-1	ASGTPSGRDLGYNEQF
NA	TRBV7-8	TRBJ2-1	ASSWELAGGPYNEQF
few	TRBV6-1	TRBJ2-2	ASNRELVNGELF
few	TRBV20-1	TRBJ2-3	SARRRVGGARDTQY
few	TRBV6-5	TRBJ2-7	ASSYGRLSYEQY
NA	TRBV9	TRBJ2-1	ASGRLAFGDEQF
NA	TRBV5-1	TRBJ1-6	ASSLIIEDSPLH
few	TRBV7-2	TRBJ2-7	ASSPGGDSSFEQY
NA	TRBV7-6	TRBJ1-6	ASSLAGGQGNSPLH
NA	TRBV12-3/TRBV12-4	TRBJ2-7	ASSQSGGSYEQY
many	TRBV18	TRBJ2-1	ASLTSGSHNEQF
NA	TRBV5-6	TRBJ2-7	ASSLTGVMYEQY
many	TRBV4-2	TRBJ2-1	ASSQSNLAVLDNEQF
many	TRBV29-1	TRBJ1-3	SVVRQGIGNTIY
NA	TRBV20-1	TRBJ2-5	SARSQPPETQY
few	TRBV11-2	TRBJ2-2	ASSLRANRLVFEAGELF
many	TRBV18	TRBJ2-4	ASSFGTSGRNIQY
many	TRBV5-1	TRBJ2-5	ASSLGLETQY
few	TRBV6-4	TRBJ2-1	ASSDSASGSLNEQF
many	TRBV29-1	TRBJ2-1	SVDTDRDSYNEQF
few	TRBV10-3	TRBJ2-1	AISEFTGTTNEQF
few	TRBV4-2	TRBJ2-5	ASSQDEAGQETQY
many	TRBV12-3/TRBV12-4	TRBJ2-1	ASSLGLLVNEQF
many	TRBV29-1	TRBJ1-1	SVQHRVKAEAF
many	TRBV6-1	TRBJ2-1	ASSRPGQSSYNEQF
few	TRBV28	TRBJ2-3	ATVAEPSTDTQY
NA	TRBV7-3	TRBJ2-1	ASSAGYYNEQF
many	TRBV5-6	TRBJ2-5	ASSLPGGSVRETQY
many	TRBV20-1	TRBJ2-7	SAQTGREQY
few	TRBV5-5	TRBJ2-7	ASSWTSGRKNEQY
few	TRBV10-3	TRBJ2-7	AISVAGGFSYEQY
NA	TRBV20-1	TRBJ2-5	SLGLAGGGETQY
NA	TRBV6-2/TRBV6-3	TRBJ2-7	ASSYLWTSGTSYEQY
NA	TRBV4-2	TRBJ2-1	ASSQDHPGTGGEQF
NA	TRBV29-1	TRBJ2-1	SVETRGLAGYNEQF